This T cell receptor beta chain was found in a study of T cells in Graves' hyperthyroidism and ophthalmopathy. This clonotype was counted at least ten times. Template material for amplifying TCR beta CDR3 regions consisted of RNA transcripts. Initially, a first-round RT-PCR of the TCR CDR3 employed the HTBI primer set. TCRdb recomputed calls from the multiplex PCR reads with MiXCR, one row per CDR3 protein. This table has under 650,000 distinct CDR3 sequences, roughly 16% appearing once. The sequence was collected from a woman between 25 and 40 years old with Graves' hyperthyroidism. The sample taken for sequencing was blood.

CDR3 in amino acids: CAWSVGGATEQFF. The CDR3 nucleotides are TGTGCCTGGAGTGTGGGGGGGGCCACTGAGCAGTTCTTC. This chain uses TRBV30 with TRBJ2-1; TRBD2 is a possible D gene (7 bases). CDR3 size: 13 residues. In germline, CDR1 is GTSNPN, CDR2 SVGIG (reference sequence). V dropped 0 bases and J dropped 9 bases, with 12 bases sitting between them.